This T cell receptor beta chain was sequenced during a study of blood T cell repertoires in COVID-19. Data came from immunoSEQ multiplex PCR; TCRdb stores just in-frame clones and leaves some out. The sample lists fewer than 500,000 clones; approximately 89% were seen once. The germline CDR1 and CDR2 sequences are MNHNS and SASEGT. Trimming took off 3 bases at V and 4 bases at J, with 12 bases between the two ends. The CDR3 sequence is 14 residues long. Specimen: PBMCs or T cells enriched from blood (not recorded which). The receptor was isolated from a man aged 25-45 years who had recovered from COVID-19. V gene TRBV6-1 combines with J gene TRBJ2-5; D is possibly TRBD1 (6 bases). In nucleotides, the CDR3 is TGTGCCAGCAGTGAGCAGGGGTCAGGAGAGACCCAGTACTTC. It yields the protein CASSEQGSGETQYF.